One sample yielded the 24 T cell receptor beta chains listed below, sequenced in a study of T cell responses to AZD1222 COVID-19 vaccine. The method was immunoSEQ multiplex PCR; TCRdb's version includes in-frame clones alone and lacks a portion of them. Of roughly 180,000 clones in the sample, more than 85% were seen once. This specimen was peripheral blood, taken 28 days after the second AZD1222 dose. All receptors come from an adult who received the AZD1222 COVID-19 vaccine.

The chain carries TRBV5-1 and TRBJ2-5; D uncertain. The length of the CDR3 is 14 residues. Trimming stripped 4 bases from V and 5 bases from J, with 15 bases between. Germline V lookup: CDR1 SGHRS, CDR2 YFSETQ. This CDR3 reads CASSPVGPQETQYF. DNA for the CDR3: TGCGCCAGCAGCCCAGTCGGGCCCCAGGAGACCCAGTACTTC.

This chain links TRBV7-3 with TRBJ2-3, with D uncertain. CDR1 and CDR2 (germline): SGHTA, FQGTGA. Trimming took off 3 bases at V and 5 bases at J, with 9 bases between the two ends. The CDR3 extends over 13 amino acids. In DNA form, the CDR3 reads TGTGCCAGCAGCTTTAGCCTAGGAGATACGCAGTATTTT. Its protein product is CASSFSLGDTQYF.

V and J are TRBV19 and TRBJ2-1; D is possibly TRBD2 (5 bases). The CDR3 totals 13 residues. V lost 4 bases, J lost 4 bases, and 8 bases lay in between. The germline CDR1 and CDR2 sequences are LNHDA and SQIVND (reference sequence). CDR3 amino acids: CASSKLVYNEQFF. In nucleotides, the CDR3 is TGTGCCAGTAGTAAACTAGTTTACAATGAGCAGTTCTTC.

On this clone: At one end the junction does not follow the germline gene, possibly because of a read error. The V call is TRBV7-7, the J call TRBJ2-2; 8 bases are a match to TRBD1. Germline CDR1 and CDR2: SSHAT and FNYEAQ (reference sequence). There are 16 residues in the CDR3. CDR3 DNA sequence: TGTGCTAGCAGCCCCTCGGGACAGGAGAACACCGGGGAGCTGTTTTTT. This encodes CASSPSGQENTGELFF.

The genes are TRBV7-3 and TRBJ2-1, with TRBD2 matching 9 bases. Losses at the gene ends were 0 bases for V and 1 base for J; bases not matched to a gene: 10. CDR1 SGHTA and CDR2 FQGTGA come from the germline V gene. This CDR3 region has 19 residues. For the CDR3, the DNA is TGTGCCAGCAGCTTAACTAGCGGGAGAAGGGCGTGGTCCTACAATGAGCAGTTCTTC. It yields the protein CASSLTSGRRAWSYNEQFF.

The chain combines TRBV12-3 or TRBV12-4 with TRBJ2-2; 7 positions agree with TRBD1. The CDR3 runs to 13 residues. The J segment lost 6 bases and the V segment lost 6 bases, leaving 4 bases of the junction unmatched. The CDR3 DNA reads as TGTGCCAGCAGCCAAACAGGGGCCGGGGAGCTGTTTTTT. Protein sequence: CASSQTGAGELFF.

The genes are TRBV21-1 and TRBJ1-2; TRBD1, the D gene given by the table, was not confirmed from the DNA. TRBV21-1 is deemed a pseudogene. This CDR3 spans 15 amino acids. The CDR3 is CASSYRGRGSKGYTF. In nucleotides, the CDR3 is TGTGCCAGCAGCTACAGGGGCAGGGGATCTAAAGGCTACACCTTC.

This clone was detected only once. This chain uses TRBV9 with TRBJ2-1, with TRBD2 matching over 11 bases. V was clipped by 0 bases and J by 5 bases; unmatched bases: 4. Germline loops: CDR1 SGDLS, CDR2 YYNGEE. The length of the CDR3 is 16 residues. The CDR3 DNA sequence: TGTGCCAGCAGCGTAGGTCTAGCGGGGGGAAACAATGAGCAGTTCTTC. It codes for CASSVGLAGGNNEQFF.

The chain employs TRBV11-2 and TRBJ1-1; D ambiguous. Germline V gives CDR1 SGHAT, CDR2 FQNNGV. This CDR3 region has 14 residues. Trimming pared 8 bases from V and 0 bases from J, leaving 13 bases between. CDR3: CASVRAALNTEAFF. CDR3 DNA: TGTGCCAGCGTTAGGGCCGCTTTGAACACTGAAGCTTTCTTT.

The CDR3 region is CAWTRISGNTIYF. Written as DNA, the CDR3 is TGTGCCTGGACCAGGATCTCTGGAAACACCATATATTTT. The rearrangement uses TRBV30 and TRBJ1-3, with D uncertain. CDR3 length: 13 amino acids. Trimming stripped 4 bases from V and 0 bases from J, with 7 bases between. Germline CDR1 and CDR2: GTSNPN and SVGIG (reference sequence).

The genes are TRBV25-1 and TRBJ1-5, with 9 bases aligning to TRBD1. Germline-derived CDR1 and CDR2 are MGHDK and SYGVNS. The CDR3 has 15 residues. The V gene end was trimmed by 3 bases and the J gene end by 4 bases; junction bases not matched to a gene: 4. CDR3: CASSDPGQGNQPQHF. The DNA of the CDR3 is TGTGCCAGCAGTGATCCGGGACAGGGAAATCAGCCCCAGCATTTT.

The V gene is TRBV3-1 (or the pseudogene TRBV3-2), the J gene TRBJ2-1, with D perhaps TRBD2 (7 bases). This CDR3 is built from 15 residues. V shed 4 bases and J shed 2 bases, with 12 bases lying between them. In germline, CDR1 is LGHDT, CDR2 YNNKEL (reference sequence). CDR3 amino acids: CASSLGRGPYNEQFF. The DNA for the CDR3 is TGTGCCAGCAGCCTGGGGCGGGGGCCCTACAATGAGCAGTTCTTC.

The genes are TRBV19 and TRBJ2-3; the D call may be TRBD1 or TRBD2 (5 bases each). This CDR3 spans 14 amino acids. Germline loops: CDR1 LNHDA, CDR2 SQIVND (reference sequence). V was trimmed by 5 bases and J by 3 bases, leaving 12 bases between them. CDR3 DNA: TGTGCCAGTAGTTCGGGACGTCTAACAGATACGCAGTATTTT. Amino acids: CASSSGRLTDTQYF.

This clone occurred a few times. CDR3 nucleotides: TGTGCCAGCAGGAGGGGAGGGACTAGCCGGGCGGGAGAGCAGTACTTC. The encoded protein is CASRRGGTSRAGEQYF. The J gene is TRBJ2-7, the V gene TRBV2, with 9 nucleotides matching TRBD2. Germline lookup yields CDR1 SNHLY and CDR2 FYNNEI. Trimming removed 6 bases from V and 7 bases from J; junction bases left unmatched: 16. This CDR3 region has 16 residues.

The V and J genes are TRBV3-1 (or the pseudogene TRBV3-2) and TRBJ2-5; 9 positions match TRBD2. The germline CDR1 and CDR2 sequences are LGHDT and YNNKEL (reference sequence). The CDR3 runs 17 residues. Trimming cost V 1 base and J 5 bases; bases outside gene matches: 11. CDR3 bases: TGTGCCAGCAGCCAAGTAGGCGGGAGGGCCGATGGGGAGACCCAGTACTTC. This sequence encodes CASSQVGGRADGETQYF.

The genes are TRBV11-2 and TRBJ2-6; D not resolved. CDR1 is SGHAT, CDR2 FQNNGV, per germline. The V gene lost 4 bases and the J gene lost 0 bases, with 4 bases spanning the gap. The length of the CDR3 is 14 residues. The DNA for the CDR3 is TGTGCCAGCAGCTACGCCTCTGGGGCCAACGTCCTGACTTTC. Its protein is CASSYASGANVLTF.

J is TRBJ1-6 and V is TRBV4-2; D is possibly TRBD1 (6 bases). The germline gives CDR1 LGHNA, CDR2 YNFKEQ. This CDR3 contains 14 residues. V dropped 4 bases and J dropped 7 bases, with 11 bases sitting between them. The CDR3 reads CASSPRQDNSPLHF. The CDR3, as DNA: TGTGCCAGCAGCCCTCGACAGGACAATTCACCCCTCCACTTT.

This clone was seen a handful of times. V is TRBV11-2 and J is TRBJ2-7, with D possibly TRBD2 on 6 matching bases. V was shortened by 1 base and J by 1 base, with 8 bases between the two germline ends. The length of the CDR3 is 14 residues. CDR1 SGHAT and CDR2 FQNNGV come from the germline V gene. The CDR3 reads CASSLVRGSYEQYF. The CDR3 DNA is TGTGCCAGCAGCTTAGTTCGGGGGTCCTACGAGCAGTACTTC.

The CDR3 coding sequence is TGTGCCAGCAGCGTAGGCCGGGACAGGGGGAACACTAATGAAAAACTGTTTTTT. This codes for CASSVGRDRGNTNEKLFF. The chain has TRBV9 and TRBJ1-4, with 11 bases identical to TRBD1. V dropped 0 bases and J dropped 2; count of bases not matched to a gene: 6. This CDR3 has 18 residues. Germline V gene sequence: CDR1 SGDLS, CDR2 YYNGEE.

The J gene is TRBJ2-3, the V gene TRBV27; D remains unclear. Germline CDR1 and CDR2: MNHEY and SMNVEV (reference sequence). The V end was cut by 6 bases, the J end by 4 bases, with 8 bases between. This CDR3 comprises 12 residues. This CDR3 is CASSHYPDTQYF. DNA of the CDR3: TGTGCCAGCAGCCACTACCCAGATACGCAGTATTTT.

The rearrangement joins TRBV5-4 to TRBJ2-7; TRBD2 might be the D (6 bases). V was pared by 4 bases and J by 0 bases, with 14 bases between. Germline V gives CDR1 SGHNT, CDR2 YYREEE (reference sequence). This CDR3 is 15 amino acids long. CDR3 loop: CASSRDSSLSYEQYF. As DNA, the CDR3 is TGTGCCAGCAGCAGGGACTCCTCCCTCTCCTACGAGCAGTACTTC.

The chain recombines TRBV27 with TRBJ1-2; 9 positions agree with TRBD1. The CDR3 loop spans 16 amino acids. The germline V gene has CDR1 MNHEY and CDR2 SMNVEV (reference sequence). The V and J ends lost 6 bases and 7 bases, in that order; junction bases with no gene match: 15. The CDR3 DNA follows: TGTGCCAGCAGGTCGGGACAGGGTCGAATCGTAAGTGGCTACACCTTC. Encoded protein: CASRSGQGRIVSGYTF.

In regard to this clone: At one of its ends the junction is not consistent with the germline gene, which may arise from a read error. The V gene is TRBV6-1, the J gene TRBJ1-2; D is perhaps TRBD1 (5 bases). CDR3 size: 12 residues. The V gene's germline CDR1 is MNHNS and CDR2 SASEGT. The CDR3: CASSYVEGPNAF. DNA of the CDR3: TGTGCCAGCAGTTATGTGGAGGGGCCTAACGCCTTC.

This chain links TRBV19 with TRBJ2-3, with D perhaps matching TRBD2 (5 bases). Looked up from germline, CDR1 is LNHDA and CDR2 is SQIVND (reference sequence). Trimming shortened V by 10 bases and J by 3 bases, and 20 bases separated the two germline ends. The CDR3 contains 15 residues. CDR3 coding DNA: TGTGCCAACAACTCCTCCCGGCGGAGGACAGATACGCAGTATTTT. This codes for CANNSSRRRTDTQYF.